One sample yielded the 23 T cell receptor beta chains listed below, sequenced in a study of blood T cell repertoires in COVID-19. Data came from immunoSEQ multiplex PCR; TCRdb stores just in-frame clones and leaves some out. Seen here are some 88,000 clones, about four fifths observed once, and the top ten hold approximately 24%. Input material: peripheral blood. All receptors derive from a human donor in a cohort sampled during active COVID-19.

The CDR3 nucleotides are TGCGCCAGCACCCAAACAGACAGGGACGAGCAGTACTTC. Translated: CASTQTDRDEQYF. The rearrangement joins TRBV5-1 to TRBJ2-7, with TRBD1 identical over 7 bases. The CDR3 is made up of 13 amino acids. In germline, CDR1 is SGHRS, CDR2 YFSETQ. V shed 6 bases and J 5 bases; nucleotides not matched to a gene: 8.

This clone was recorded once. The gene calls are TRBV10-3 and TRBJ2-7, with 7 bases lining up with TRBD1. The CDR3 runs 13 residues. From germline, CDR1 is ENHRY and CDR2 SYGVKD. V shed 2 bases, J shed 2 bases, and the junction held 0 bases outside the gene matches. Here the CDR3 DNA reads TGTGCCATCAGTGAGACAGGGGCCTACGAGCAGTACTTC. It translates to CAISETGAYEQYF.

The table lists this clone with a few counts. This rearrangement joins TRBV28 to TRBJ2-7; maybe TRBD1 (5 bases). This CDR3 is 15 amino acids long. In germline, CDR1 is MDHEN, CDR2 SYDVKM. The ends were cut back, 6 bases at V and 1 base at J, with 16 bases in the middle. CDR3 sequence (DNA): TGTGCCAGCAGGCCCTCAAGGGGATCATCCTACGAGCAGTACTTC. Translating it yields CASRPSRGSSYEQYF.

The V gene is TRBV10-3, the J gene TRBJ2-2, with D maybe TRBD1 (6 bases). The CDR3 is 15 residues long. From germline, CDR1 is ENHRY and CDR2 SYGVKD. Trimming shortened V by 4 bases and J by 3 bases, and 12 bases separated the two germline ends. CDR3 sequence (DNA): TGTGCCATCAGTGCGCCGGGACAATACACCGGGGAGCTGTTTTTT. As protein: CAISAPGQYTGELFF.

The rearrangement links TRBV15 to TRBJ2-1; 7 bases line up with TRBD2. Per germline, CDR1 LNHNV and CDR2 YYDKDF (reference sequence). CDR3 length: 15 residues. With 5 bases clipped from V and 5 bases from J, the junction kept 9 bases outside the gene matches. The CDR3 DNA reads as TGTGCCACCAGCCCATGGGAGGGCACCCACAATGAGCAGTTCTTC. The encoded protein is CATSPWEGTHNEQFF.

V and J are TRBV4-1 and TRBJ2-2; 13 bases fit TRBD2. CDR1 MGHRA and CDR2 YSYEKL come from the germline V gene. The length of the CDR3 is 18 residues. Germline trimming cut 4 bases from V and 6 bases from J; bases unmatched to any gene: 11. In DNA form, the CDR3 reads TGCGCCAGCAGCCGGATCAGGGGGACTAGCGGGACCGCCGGGGAGCTGTTTTTT. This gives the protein CASSRIRGTSGTAGELFF.

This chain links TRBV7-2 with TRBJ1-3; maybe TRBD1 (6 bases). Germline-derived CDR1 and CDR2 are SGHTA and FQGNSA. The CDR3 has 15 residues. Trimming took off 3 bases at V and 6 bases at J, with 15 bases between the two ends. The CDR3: CASSLVSGESNTIYF. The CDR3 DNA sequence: TGTGCCAGCAGCTTGGTGTCAGGGGAGTCAAACACCATATATTTT.

CDR3 nucleotide sequence: TGCGCCAGCAGCTTCGGACTAGCGGGTGGCACAGATACGCAGTATTTT. Protein product: CASSFGLAGGTDTQYF. V and J are TRBV5-1 and TRBJ2-3; 11 bases agree with TRBD2. V was pared by 2 bases and J by 1 base, with 3 bases of the junction left unmatched. Germline CDR1 is SGHRS and CDR2 is YFSETQ. CDR3 size: 16 residues. Drawing the rest from reference TRBV5-1 and TRBJ2-3, the complete variable domain is KAGVTQTPRYLIKTRGQQVTLSCSPISGHRSVSWYQQTPGQGLQFLFEYFSETQRNKGNFPGRFSGRQFSNSRSEMNVSTLELGDSALYLCASSFGLAGGTDTQYFGPGTRLTVL.

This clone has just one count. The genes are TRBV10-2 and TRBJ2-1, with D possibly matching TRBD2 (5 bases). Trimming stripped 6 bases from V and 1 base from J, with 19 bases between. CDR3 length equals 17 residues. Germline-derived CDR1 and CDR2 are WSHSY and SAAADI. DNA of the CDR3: TGCGCCAGCAGCCCCGGGTTTGAGGGAAAGTCCTACAATGAGCAGTTCTTC. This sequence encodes CASSPGFEGKSYNEQFF.

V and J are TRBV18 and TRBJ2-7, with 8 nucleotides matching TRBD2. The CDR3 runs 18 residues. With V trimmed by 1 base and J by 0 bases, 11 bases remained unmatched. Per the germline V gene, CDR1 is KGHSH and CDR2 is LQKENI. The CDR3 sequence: CASSPRWASGSLSYEQYF. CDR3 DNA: TGTGCCAGCTCACCACGTTGGGCAAGCGGGAGCCTCTCCTACGAGCAGTACTTC.

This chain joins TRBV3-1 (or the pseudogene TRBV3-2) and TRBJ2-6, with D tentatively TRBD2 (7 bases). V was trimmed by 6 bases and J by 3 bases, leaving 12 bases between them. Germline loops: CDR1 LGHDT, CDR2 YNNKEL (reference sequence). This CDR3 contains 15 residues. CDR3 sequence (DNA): TGTGCCAGCAGTCCCGGGGGGCGTGGGGCCAACGTCCTGACTTTC. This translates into CASSPGGRGANVLTF.

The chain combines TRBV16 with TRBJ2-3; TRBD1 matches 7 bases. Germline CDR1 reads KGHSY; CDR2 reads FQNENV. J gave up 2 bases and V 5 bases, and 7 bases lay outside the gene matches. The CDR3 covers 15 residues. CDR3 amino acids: CASSDDRAPTDTQYF. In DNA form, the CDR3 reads TGTGCCAGCAGCGACGACAGGGCCCCCACAGATACGCAGTATTTT.

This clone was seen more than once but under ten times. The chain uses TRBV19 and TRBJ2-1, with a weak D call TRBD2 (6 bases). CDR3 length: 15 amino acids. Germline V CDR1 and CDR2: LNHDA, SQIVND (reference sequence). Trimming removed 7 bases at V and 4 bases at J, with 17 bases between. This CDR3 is CASIGGSGGYNEQFF. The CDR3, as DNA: TGTGCCAGTATAGGCGGTAGCGGAGGGTACAATGAGCAGTTCTTC.

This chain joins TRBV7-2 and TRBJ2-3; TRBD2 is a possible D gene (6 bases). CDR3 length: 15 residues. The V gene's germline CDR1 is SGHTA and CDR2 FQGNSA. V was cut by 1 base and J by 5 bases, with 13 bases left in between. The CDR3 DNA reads TGTGCCAGCAGCTTAGTTAGGAGGGTCGGAGATACGCAGTATTTT. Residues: CASSLVRRVGDTQYF.

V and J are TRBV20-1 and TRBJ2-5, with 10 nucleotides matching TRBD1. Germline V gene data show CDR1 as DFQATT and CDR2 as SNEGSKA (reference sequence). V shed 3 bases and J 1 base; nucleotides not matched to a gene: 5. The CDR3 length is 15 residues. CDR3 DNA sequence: TGCAGTGCTAGTATGGGACAGGGGTTCCAAGAGACCCAGTACTTC. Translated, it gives CSASMGQGFQETQYF.

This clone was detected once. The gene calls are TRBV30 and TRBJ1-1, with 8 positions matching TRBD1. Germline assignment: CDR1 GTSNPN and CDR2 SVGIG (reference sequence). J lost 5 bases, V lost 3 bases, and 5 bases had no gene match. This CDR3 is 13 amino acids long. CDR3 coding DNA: TGTGCCTGGAGCCCACAGGGGGTGACTGAAGCTTTCTTT. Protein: CAWSPQGVTEAFF.

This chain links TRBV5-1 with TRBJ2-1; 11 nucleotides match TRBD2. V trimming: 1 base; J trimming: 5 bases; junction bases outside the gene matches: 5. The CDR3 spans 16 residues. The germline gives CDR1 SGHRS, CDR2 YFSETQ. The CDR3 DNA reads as TGCGCCAGCAGCTTGTCTCCGGGACTAGCGGACAATGAGCAGTTCTTC. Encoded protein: CASSLSPGLADNEQFF.

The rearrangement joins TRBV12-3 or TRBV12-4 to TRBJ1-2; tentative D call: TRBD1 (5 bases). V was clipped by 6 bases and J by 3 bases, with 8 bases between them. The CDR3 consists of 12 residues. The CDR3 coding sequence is TGTGCCAGCAGCGGGGGGGACTATGGCTACACCTTC. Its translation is CASSGGDYGYTF.

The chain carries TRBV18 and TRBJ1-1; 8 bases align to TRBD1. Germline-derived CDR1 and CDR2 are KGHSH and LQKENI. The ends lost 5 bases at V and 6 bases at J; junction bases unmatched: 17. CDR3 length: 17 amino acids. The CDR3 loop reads CASSSTARQGWDSEAFF. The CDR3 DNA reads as TGTGCCAGCTCATCAACCGCCCGACAGGGGTGGGACTCTGAAGCTTTCTTT.

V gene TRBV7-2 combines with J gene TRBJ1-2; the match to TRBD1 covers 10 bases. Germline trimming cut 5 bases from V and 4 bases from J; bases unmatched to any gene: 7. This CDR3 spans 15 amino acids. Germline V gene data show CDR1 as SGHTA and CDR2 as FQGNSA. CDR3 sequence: CASSIRTGGVYGYTF. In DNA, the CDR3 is TGTGCCAGCAGCATCCGGACAGGGGGGGTCTATGGCTACACCTTC.

In DNA form, the CDR3 reads TGTGCCAGCACTAGGACTAACTACAATGAGCAGTTCTTC. Residues: CASTRTNYNEQFF. This chain joins TRBV21-1 and TRBJ2-1; the DNA was not compared with TRBD2, the D call given in the table. TRBV21-1 is a pseudogene. The CDR3 has 13 residues.

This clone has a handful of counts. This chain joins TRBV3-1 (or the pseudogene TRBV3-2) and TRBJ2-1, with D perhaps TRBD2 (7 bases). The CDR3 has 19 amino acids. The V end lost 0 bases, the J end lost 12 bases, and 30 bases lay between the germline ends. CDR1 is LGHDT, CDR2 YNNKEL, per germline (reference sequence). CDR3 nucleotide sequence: TGTGCCAGCAGCCAAGATTCAAGGGTAGGGGGAGGGAGTATCAGGACGCAGTTCTTC. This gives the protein CASSQDSRVGGGSIRTQFF.

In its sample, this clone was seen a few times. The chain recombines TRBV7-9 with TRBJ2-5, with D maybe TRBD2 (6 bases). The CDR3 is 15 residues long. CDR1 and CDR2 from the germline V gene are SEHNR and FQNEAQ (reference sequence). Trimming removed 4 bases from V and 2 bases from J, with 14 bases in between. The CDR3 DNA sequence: TGTGCCAGCAGCTACCCACTAGCCCGACAAGAGACCCAGTACTTC. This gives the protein CASSYPLARQETQYF.